The clone carrying this T cell receptor beta chain has only a few counts. The CDR3 loop spans 14 amino acids. Germline assignment: CDR1 KGHSH and CDR2 LQKENI. Trimming stripped 2 bases from V and 7 bases from J, with 12 bases between. This sample is drawn from a study of blood T cell repertoires in COVID-19. Study context: Some COVID-19 samples were acute and others convalescent; all came from the United States, Italy and Spain.

Original processing methods: Amplification of reference gene primers was used by the study to estimate nucleated cell counts. Sequencing was performed with immunoSEQ multiplex PCR; in TCRdb, only in-frame clones are kept and a portion is missing. V and J calls and clone size are given by that table; D and trimming were obtained from the DNA. The sample has about 150,000 clones; around 83% are singletons. The Seattle patients, enrolled during active infection, were followed longitudinally. This chain uses TRBV18 with TRBJ1-5; D may be TRBD1 (5 bases). The sequenced sample was peripheral blood. The clonotype was recovered from a woman in her fifties or sixties with COVID-19, enrolled during active disease. This CDR3 reads CASSPGGGVQPQHF. The CDR3 nucleotides are TGTGCCAGCTCACCAGGGGGAGGGGTGCAGCCCCAGCATTTT.